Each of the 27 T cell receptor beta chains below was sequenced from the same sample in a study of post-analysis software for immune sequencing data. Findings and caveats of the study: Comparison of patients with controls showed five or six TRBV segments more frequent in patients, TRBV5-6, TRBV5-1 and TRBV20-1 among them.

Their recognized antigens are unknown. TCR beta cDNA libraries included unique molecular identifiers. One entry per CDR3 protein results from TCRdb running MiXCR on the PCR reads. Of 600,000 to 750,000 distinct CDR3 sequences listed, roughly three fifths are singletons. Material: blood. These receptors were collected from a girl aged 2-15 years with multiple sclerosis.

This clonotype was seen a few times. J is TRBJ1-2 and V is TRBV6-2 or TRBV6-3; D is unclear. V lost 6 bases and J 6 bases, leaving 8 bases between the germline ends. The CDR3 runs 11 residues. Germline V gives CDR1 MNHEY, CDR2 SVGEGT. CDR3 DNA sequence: TGTGCCAGCAGAACAGTGCATGGCTACACCTTC. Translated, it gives CASRTVHGYTF.

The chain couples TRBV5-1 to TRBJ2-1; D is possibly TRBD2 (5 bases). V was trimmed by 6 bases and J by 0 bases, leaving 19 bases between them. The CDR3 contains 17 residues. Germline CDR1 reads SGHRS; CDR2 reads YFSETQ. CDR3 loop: CASTSTLSGSSYNEQFF. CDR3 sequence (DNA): TGCGCCAGCACCTCAACCCTCTCGGGAAGCTCCTACAATGAGCAGTTCTTC. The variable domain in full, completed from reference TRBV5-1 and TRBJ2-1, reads KAGVTQTPRYLIKTRGQQVTLSCSPISGHRSVSWYQQTPGQGLQFLFEYFSETQRNKGNFPGRFSGRQFSNSRSEMNVSTLELGDSALYLCASTSTLSGSSYNEQFFGPGTRLTVL.

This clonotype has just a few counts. The DNA for the CDR3 is TGCGCCAGCAGCCTCCTTTTGGGTGAAACGCAGTATTTT. This translates into CASSLLLGETQYF. The chain has TRBV4-1 and TRBJ2-3; no clear D gene. The V gene's germline CDR1 is MGHRA and CDR2 YSYEKL. The CDR3 length is 13 residues. The V and J ends lost 4 bases and 9 bases respectively, with 14 bases between them.

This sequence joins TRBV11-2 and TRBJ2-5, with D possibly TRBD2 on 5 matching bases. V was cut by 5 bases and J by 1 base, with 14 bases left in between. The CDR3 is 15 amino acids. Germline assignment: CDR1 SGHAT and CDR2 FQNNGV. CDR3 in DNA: TGTGCCAGCAGCACCTCCGGGGTTACCCAAGAGACCCAGTACTTC. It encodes CASSTSGVTQETQYF.

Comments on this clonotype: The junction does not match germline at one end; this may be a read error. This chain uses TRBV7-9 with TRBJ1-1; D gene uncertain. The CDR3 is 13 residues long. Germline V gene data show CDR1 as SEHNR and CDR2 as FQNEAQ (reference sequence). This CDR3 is CASSLLGNTEACF. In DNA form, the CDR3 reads TGTGCCAGCAGCTTATTAGGGAACACTGAAGCTTGCTTT.

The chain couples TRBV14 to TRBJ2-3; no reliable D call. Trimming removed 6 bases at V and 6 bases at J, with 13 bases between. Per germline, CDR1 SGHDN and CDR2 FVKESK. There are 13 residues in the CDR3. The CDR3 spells CASRFTPGDTQYF. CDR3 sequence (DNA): TGTGCCAGCAGATTCACACCGGGCGATACGCAGTATTTT. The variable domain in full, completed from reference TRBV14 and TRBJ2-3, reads EAGVTQFPSHSVIEKGQTVTLRCDPISGHDNLYWYRRVMGKEIKFLLHFVKESKQDESGMPNNRFLAERTGGTYSTLKVQPAELEDSGVYFCASRFTPGDTQYFGPGTRLTVL.

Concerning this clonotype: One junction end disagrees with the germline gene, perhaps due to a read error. CDR3 sequence: CASSYSNERGANVLTF. CDR3 nucleotide sequence: TGTGCCAGCAGTTACTCGAATGAGAGAGGGGCCAACGTTCTGACTTTC. The rearrangement joins TRBV6-5 to TRBJ2-6; perhaps D is TRBD1 or TRBD2 (5 bases each). Germline V gives CDR1 MNHEY, CDR2 SVGAGI. The CDR3 extends over 16 amino acids.

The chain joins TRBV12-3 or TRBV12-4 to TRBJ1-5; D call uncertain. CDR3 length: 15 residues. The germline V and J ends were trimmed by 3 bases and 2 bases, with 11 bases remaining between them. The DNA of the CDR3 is TGTGCCAGCAGTTTTGCAACCATGGGCAATCAGCCCCAGCATTTT. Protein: CASSFATMGNQPQHF.

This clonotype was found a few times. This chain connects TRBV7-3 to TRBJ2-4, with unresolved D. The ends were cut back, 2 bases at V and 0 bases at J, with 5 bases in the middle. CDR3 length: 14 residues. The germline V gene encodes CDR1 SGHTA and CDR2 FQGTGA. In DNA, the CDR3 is TGTGCCAGCAGCTTAGGACCAGCCAAAAACATTCAGTACTTC. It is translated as CASSLGPAKNIQYF.

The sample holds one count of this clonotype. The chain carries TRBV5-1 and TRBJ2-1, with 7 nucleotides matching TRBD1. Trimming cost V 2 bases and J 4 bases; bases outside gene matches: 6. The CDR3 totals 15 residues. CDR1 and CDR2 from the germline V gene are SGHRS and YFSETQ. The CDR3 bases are TGCGCCAGCAGCTTTCTGGGACAGCAGTACAATGAGCAGTTCTTC. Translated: CASSFLGQQYNEQFF.

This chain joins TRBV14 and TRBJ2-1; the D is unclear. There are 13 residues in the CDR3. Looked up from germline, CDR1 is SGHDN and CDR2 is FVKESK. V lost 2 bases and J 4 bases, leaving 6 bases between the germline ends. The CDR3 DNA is TGTGCCAGCAGCCAATACGGGTACAATGAGCAGTTCTTC. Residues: CASSQYGYNEQFF.

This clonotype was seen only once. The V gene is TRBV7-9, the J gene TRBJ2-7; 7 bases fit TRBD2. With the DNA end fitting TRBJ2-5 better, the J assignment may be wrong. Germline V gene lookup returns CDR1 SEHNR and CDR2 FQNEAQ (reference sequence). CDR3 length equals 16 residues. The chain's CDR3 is CASSLTQTSPRGTQYF. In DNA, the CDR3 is TGTGCCAGCAGCTTAACGCAGACTAGCCCGAGGGGGACCCAGTACTTC.

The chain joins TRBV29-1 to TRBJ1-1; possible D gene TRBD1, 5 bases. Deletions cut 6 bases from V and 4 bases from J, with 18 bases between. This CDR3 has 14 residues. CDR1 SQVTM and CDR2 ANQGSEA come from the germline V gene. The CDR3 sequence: CSVIRWQGSTEAFF. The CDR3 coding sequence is TGCAGCGTCATTCGGTGGCAGGGAAGCACTGAAGCTTTCTTT.

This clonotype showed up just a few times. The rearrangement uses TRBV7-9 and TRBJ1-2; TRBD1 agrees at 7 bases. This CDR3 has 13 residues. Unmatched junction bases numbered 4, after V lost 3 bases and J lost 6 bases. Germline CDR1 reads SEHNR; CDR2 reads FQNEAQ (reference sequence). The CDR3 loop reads CASSFRDRDGYTF. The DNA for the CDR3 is TGTGCCAGCAGCTTCCGGGACAGAGATGGCTACACCTTC.

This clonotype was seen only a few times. For the CDR3, the DNA is TGTGCCTGCCAGGGGAAGAGCAATCAGCCCCAGCATTTT. Encoded protein: CACQGKSNQPQHF. V usage is TRBV30 and J usage is TRBJ1-5, with D perhaps TRBD1 (6 bases). Germline CDR1 and CDR2: GTSNPN and SVGIG (reference sequence). V lost 6 bases and J 1 base, leaving 10 bases between the germline ends. This CDR3 is built from 13 residues.

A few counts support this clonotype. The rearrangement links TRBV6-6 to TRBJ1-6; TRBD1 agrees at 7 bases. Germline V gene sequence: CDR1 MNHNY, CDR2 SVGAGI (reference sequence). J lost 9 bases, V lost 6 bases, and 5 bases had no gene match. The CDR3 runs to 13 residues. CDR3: CASREGAGSPLHF. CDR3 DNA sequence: TGTGCCAGCAGGGAGGGGGCAGGTTCACCCCTCCACTTT.

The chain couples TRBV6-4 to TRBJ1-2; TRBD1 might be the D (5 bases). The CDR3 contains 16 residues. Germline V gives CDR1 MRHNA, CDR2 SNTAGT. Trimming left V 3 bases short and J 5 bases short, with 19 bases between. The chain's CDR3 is CASSEGPGTRIYGYTF. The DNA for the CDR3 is TGTGCCAGCAGTGAGGGTCCGGGGACGAGGATATATGGCTACACCTTC.

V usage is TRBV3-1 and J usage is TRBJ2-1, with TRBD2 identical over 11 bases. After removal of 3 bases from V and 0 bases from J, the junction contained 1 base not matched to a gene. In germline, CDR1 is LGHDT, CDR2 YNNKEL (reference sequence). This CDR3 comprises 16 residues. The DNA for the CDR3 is TGTGCCAGCAGCCATCTAGCGGGGGGCTCCTACAATGAGCAGTTCTTC. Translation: CASSHLAGGSYNEQFF.

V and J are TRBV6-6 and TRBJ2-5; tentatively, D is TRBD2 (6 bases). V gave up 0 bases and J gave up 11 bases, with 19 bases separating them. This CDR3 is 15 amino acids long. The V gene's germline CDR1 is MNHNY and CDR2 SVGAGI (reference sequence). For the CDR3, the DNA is TGTGCCAGCAGTTACTCGAAAAACGGGGGAGAGGAGCAGTACTTC. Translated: CASSYSKNGGEEQYF.

DNA for the CDR3: TGTGCCAGCAGTGCCACAGGAGAAAAACTGTTTTTT. Its translation is CASSATGEKLFF. V and J are TRBV25-1 and TRBJ1-4; perhaps TRBD1 as D (5 bases). Per germline, CDR1 MGHDK and CDR2 SYGVNS. Trimming stripped 4 bases from V and 8 bases from J, with 8 bases between. The CDR3 is made up of 12 amino acids.

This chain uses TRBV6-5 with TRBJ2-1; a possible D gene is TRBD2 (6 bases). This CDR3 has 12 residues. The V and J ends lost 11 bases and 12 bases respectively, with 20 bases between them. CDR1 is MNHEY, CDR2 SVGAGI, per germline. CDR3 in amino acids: CARSSSVEGQFF. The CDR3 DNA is TGTGCCCGATCCTCTAGCGTAGAAGGGCAGTTCTTC.

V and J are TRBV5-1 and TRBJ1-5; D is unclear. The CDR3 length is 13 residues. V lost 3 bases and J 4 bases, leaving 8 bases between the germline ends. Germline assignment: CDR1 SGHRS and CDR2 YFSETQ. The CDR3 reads CASSSTVNQPQHF. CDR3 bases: TGCGCCAGCAGCTCGACCGTTAATCAGCCCCAGCATTTT.

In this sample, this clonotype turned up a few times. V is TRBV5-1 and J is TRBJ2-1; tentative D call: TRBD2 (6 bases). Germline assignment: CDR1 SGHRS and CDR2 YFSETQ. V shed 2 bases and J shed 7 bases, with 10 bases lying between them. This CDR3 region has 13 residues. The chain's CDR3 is CASSFTGRNEQFF. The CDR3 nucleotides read TGCGCCAGCAGCTTCACGGGGAGGAATGAGCAGTTCTTC.

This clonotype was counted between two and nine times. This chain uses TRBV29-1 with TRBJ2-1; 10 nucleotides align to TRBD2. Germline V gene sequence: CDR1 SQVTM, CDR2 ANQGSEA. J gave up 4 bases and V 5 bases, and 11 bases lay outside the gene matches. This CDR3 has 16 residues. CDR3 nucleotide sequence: TGCAGCGTTCCCCCTGGGCCTAGCGGGGGTTACAATGAGCAGTTCTTC. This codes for CSVPPGPSGGYNEQFF.

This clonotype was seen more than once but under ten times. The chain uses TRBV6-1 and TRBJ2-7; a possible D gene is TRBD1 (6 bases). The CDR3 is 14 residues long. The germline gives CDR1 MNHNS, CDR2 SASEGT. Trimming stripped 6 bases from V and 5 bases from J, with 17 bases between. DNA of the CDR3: TGTGCCAGCAGAAAGACAGGACTGATTGACGAGCAGTACTTC. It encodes CASRKTGLIDEQYF.

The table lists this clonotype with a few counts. The CDR3 loop reads CASSFFRDDEQFF. CDR3 bases: TGTGCCAGCAGCTTTTTCCGGGACGATGAGCAGTTCTTC. This chain connects TRBV5-5 to TRBJ2-1; D possibly matches TRBD1 or TRBD2 (5 bases each). The CDR3 spans 13 residues. Trimming removed 2 bases at V and 8 bases at J, with 11 bases between. The germline CDR1 and CDR2 sequences are SGHKS and YYEKEE (reference sequence).

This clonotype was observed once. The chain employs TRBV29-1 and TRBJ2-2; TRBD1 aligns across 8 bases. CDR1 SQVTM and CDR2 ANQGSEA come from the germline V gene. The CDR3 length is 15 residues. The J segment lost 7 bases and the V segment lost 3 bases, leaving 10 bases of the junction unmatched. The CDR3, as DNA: TGCAGCGTTGATTCCGGGACAGGTGCAGGCGGGGAGCTGTTTTTT. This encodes CSVDSGTGAGGELFF.